Following are 26 T cell receptor beta chains from one sample sequenced in a study of CD8 T cells in ankylosing spondylitis. A single record per CDR3 protein comes from TCRdb applying MiXCR to the 5' RACE reads. This table has some 200,000 distinct CDR3 sequences, around 13% appearing once. Material for sequencing was blood, either unsorted or a sorted T cell fraction (not recorded which). The receptors were gathered from a male donor with ankylosing spondylitis or in good health (not recorded which).

The sample holds a few counts of this clonotype. The J gene is TRBJ2-4, the V gene TRBV6-1; D may be TRBD1 (6 bases). The length of the CDR3 is 16 residues. Per the germline V gene, CDR1 is MNHNS and CDR2 is SASEGT. Trimming pared 5 bases from V and 8 bases from J, leaving 22 bases between. The CDR3 loop reads CASSPRGQGMVYIQYF. The CDR3 nucleotides read TGTGCCAGCAGTCCCCGCGGCCAGGGGATGGTGTACATTCAGTACTTC.

The V call is TRBV9, the J call TRBJ2-1; 8 nucleotides agree with TRBD2. Germline V gene lookup returns CDR1 SGDLS and CDR2 YYNGEE. This CDR3 has 17 residues. V lost 0 bases and J lost 3; bases outside the gene matches: 8. The CDR3 loop is CASSVARDSGVYNEQFF. The CDR3 DNA is TGTGCCAGCAGCGTAGCTAGGGATAGCGGGGTCTACAATGAGCAGTTCTTC.

The chain links TRBV4-1 to TRBJ2-2; TRBD2 matches 8 bases. The germline V gene has CDR1 MGHRA and CDR2 YSYEKL. This CDR3 region has 16 residues. V was clipped by 4 bases and J by 4 bases; unmatched bases: 8. The CDR3 loop reads CASSPRFAGGTGELFF. The CDR3 bases are TGCGCCAGCAGCCCCCGTTTCGCGGGAGGCACCGGGGAGCTGTTTTTT.

CDR3 bases: TGCAGCGTTGCGGAGGCCTCCTATGGCTACACCTTC. Protein: CSVAEASYGYTF. The genes are TRBV29-1 and TRBJ1-2; D remains unclear. Germline assignment: CDR1 SQVTM and CDR2 ANQGSEA. The CDR3 has 12 amino acids. The ends were cut back, 4 bases at V and 4 bases at J, with 10 bases in the middle. The variable domain in full, with the rest retrieved from reference TRBV29-1 and TRBJ1-2, is SAVISQKPSRDICQRGTSLTIQCQVDSQVTMMFWYRQQPGQSLTLIATANQGSEATYESGFVIDKFPISRPNLTFSTLTVSNMSPEDSSIYLCSVAEASYGYTFGSGTRLTVV.

V gene TRBV5-1 combines with J gene TRBJ2-7, with D perhaps matching TRBD1 or TRBD2 (5 bases each). The V gene lost 3 bases and the J gene lost 4 bases, with 14 bases spanning the gap. Germline CDR1 is SGHRS and CDR2 is YFSETQ. This CDR3 spans 14 amino acids. As DNA, the CDR3 is TGCGCCAGCAGCTCCCGGGACGGGGCGTACGAGCAGTACTTC. Its protein is CASSSRDGAYEQYF. Based on the CDR3 plus reference TRBV5-1 and TRBJ2-7, the full variable domain is KAGVTQTPRYLIKTRGQQVTLSCSPISGHRSVSWYQQTPGQGLQFLFEYFSETQRNKGNFPGRFSGRQFSNSRSEMNVSTLELGDSALYLCASSSRDGAYEQYFGPGTRLTVT.

This clonotype was picked up a small number of times. The chain is built from TRBV11-2 and TRBJ2-4, with D unresolved. V lost 0 bases and J lost 0, with 12 bases in between. The length of the CDR3 is 17 residues. Germline assignment: CDR1 SGHAT and CDR2 FQNNGV. The CDR3 reads CASSLDPYTLAKNIQYF. The CDR3 nucleotides read TGTGCCAGCAGCTTAGACCCCTACACTTTAGCCAAAAACATTCAGTACTTC.

CDR3 DNA sequence: TGTGCCACCCAGACAGGTCCCCAGGATTCACCCCTCCACTTT. Encoded protein: CATQTGPQDSPLHF. This sequence joins TRBV6-1 and TRBJ1-6, with D possibly being TRBD1 (6 bases). V lost 10 bases and J 8 bases, leaving 18 bases between the germline ends. The CDR3 extends over 14 amino acids. Germline values: CDR1 MNHNS, CDR2 SASEGT.

This clonotype was detected only a few times. The chain carries TRBV2 and TRBJ1-1; 7 positions agree with TRBD1. V shed 1 base, J shed 0 bases, and the junction held 8 bases outside the gene matches. The CDR3 totals 17 residues. Germline V CDR1 and CDR2: SNHLY, FYNNEI. CDR3 coding DNA: TGTGCCAGCAGTGAAGTTGGGCAGGGGGGCATGAACACTGAAGCTTTCTTT. Translation: CASSEVGQGGMNTEAFF.

The genes are TRBV10-2 and TRBJ2-5; D is unclear. CDR1 and CDR2 from the germline V gene are WSHSY and SAAADI. V shed 7 bases and J shed 1 base, with 19 bases lying between them. The CDR3 covers 16 residues. The CDR3 bases are TGCGCCAGCAACCGCTCTCCGAAGGCGGTCCAAGAGACCCAGTACTTC. This translates into CASNRSPKAVQETQYF.

This clonotype was detected many times. The rearrangement uses TRBV5-1 and TRBJ2-2; D call uncertain. V lost 1 base, J lost 1 base, and 5 bases lay in between. The CDR3 contains 14 residues. Germline V CDR1 and CDR2: SGHRS, YFSETQ. As DNA, the CDR3 is TGCGCCAGCAGCTTGTACTTGAACACCGGGGAGCTGTTTTTT. Translation: CASSLYLNTGELFF. Variable domain in full (rest from reference TRBV5-1 and TRBJ2-2): KAGVTQTPRYLIKTRGQQVTLSCSPISGHRSVSWYQQTPGQGLQFLFEYFSETQRNKGNFPGRFSGRQFSNSRSEMNVSTLELGDSALYLCASSLYLNTGELFFGEGSRLTVL.

This chain links TRBV7-2 with TRBJ2-7; 10 nucleotides match TRBD2. The V gene end was trimmed by 5 bases and the J gene end by 5 bases; junction bases not matched to a gene: 9. This CDR3 comprises 15 residues. The germline V gene encodes CDR1 SGHTA and CDR2 FQGNSA. The CDR3 loop is CASSQREGAFHEQYF. CDR3 in DNA: TGTGCCAGCAGCCAGCGGGAGGGCGCTTTCCACGAGCAGTACTTC.

The V gene is TRBV20-1, the J gene TRBJ1-1, with a tentative D call TRBD1 (5 bases). Per the germline V gene, CDR1 is DFQATT and CDR2 is SNEGSKA (reference sequence). Deletions cut 0 bases from V and 10 bases from J, with 9 bases between. The CDR3 length is 11 residues. The CDR3 coding sequence is TGCAGTGCTAGAGATATGGGGGGAGCTTTCTTT. Translated, it gives CSARDMGGAFF.

The rearrangement links TRBV19 to TRBJ2-7; 7 bases line up with TRBD1. This CDR3 region has 14 residues. The V gene's germline CDR1 is LNHDA and CDR2 SQIVND (reference sequence). V was pared by 7 bases and J by 0 bases, with 6 bases of the junction left unmatched. The DNA for the CDR3 is TGTGCCAGTAACACCGGGACAGCCTCCTACGAGCAGTACTTC. Protein sequence: CASNTGTASYEQYF.

V usage is TRBV20-1 and J usage is TRBJ1-4; D is unresolved. The ends were cut back, 3 bases at V and 5 bases at J, with 22 bases in the middle. The CDR3 is made up of 17 amino acids. Germline V lookup: CDR1 DFQATT, CDR2 SNEGSKA (reference sequence). The CDR3 region is CSARGSSREGSNEKLFF. The CDR3 DNA follows: TGCAGTGCTAGGGGCTCGTCTCGGGAGGGATCGAATGAAAAACTGTTTTTT.

By its share, this clonotype is large. The V and J genes are TRBV10-2 and TRBJ2-7; D is unclear. The V end was cut by 6 bases, the J end by 2 bases, with 5 bases between. The CDR3 length is 11 residues. The V gene's germline CDR1 is WSHSY and CDR2 SAAADI. The CDR3 DNA reads as TGCGCCAGCAGCTCGACCTACGAGCAGTACTTC. Protein: CASSSTYEQYF.

This clonotype has more than one count but fewer than ten. V and J are TRBV12-5 and TRBJ1-1, with D possibly TRBD1 on 6 matching bases. This CDR3 has 14 amino acids. Germline V CDR1 and CDR2: LGHNT, FRNRAP. The germline V and J ends were trimmed by 3 bases and 4 bases, with 12 bases remaining between them. The CDR3 sequence is CASGFSGAGTEAFF. CDR3 nucleotides: TGTGCTAGTGGTTTTTCAGGGGCGGGCACTGAAGCTTTCTTT.

This clonotype has more than one count but fewer than ten. The chain couples TRBV27 to TRBJ2-1; a weak D match, TRBD2 (6 bases). The CDR3 extends over 15 amino acids. Germline V CDR1 and CDR2: MNHEY, SMNVEV (reference sequence). Between the trimmed V and J ends, which lost 5 bases and 4 bases, there was a span of 15 bases. The CDR3 loop reads CASSNPGTLYNEQFF. The CDR3 DNA reads TGTGCCAGCAGTAATCCCGGGACTTTGTACAATGAGCAGTTCTTC.

This chain connects TRBV14 to TRBJ2-7, with 7 bases matching TRBD2. The CDR3 contains 14 residues. Germline CDR1 is SGHDN and CDR2 is FVKESK. V lost 5 bases, J lost 2 bases, and 6 bases stayed unmatched. In DNA form, the CDR3 reads TGTGCCAGCAGCTACCGGGACTATCCCTACGAGCAGTACTTC. This sequence encodes CASSYRDYPYEQYF.

The V and J genes are TRBV29-1 and TRBJ2-1; D is possibly TRBD1 (5 bases). V gave up 4 bases and J gave up 0 bases, with 10 bases separating them. The germline CDR1 and CDR2 sequences are SQVTM and ANQGSEA. The CDR3 has 14 amino acids. CDR3 sequence: CSVGGRSSYNEQFF. CDR3 DNA: TGCAGCGTTGGGGGCAGGAGCTCCTACAATGAGCAGTTCTTC.

This chain uses TRBV27 with TRBJ1-1, with D possibly matching TRBD1 (5 bases). This CDR3 has 14 residues. Germline lookup yields CDR1 MNHEY and CDR2 SMNVEV (reference sequence). V was trimmed by 3 bases and J by 3 bases, leaving 11 bases between them. CDR3 nucleotide sequence: TGTGCCAGCAGTTTGACAGTGGGGTACACTGAAGCTTTCTTT. The encoded protein is CASSLTVGYTEAFF.

This chain joins TRBV10-3 and TRBJ1-2; the D is unclear. Germline CDR1 ENHRY, CDR2 SYGVKD. The CDR3 runs to 15 residues. V was cut by 0 bases and J by 4 bases, with 12 bases left in between. CDR3 coding DNA: TGTGCCATCAGTGAGTCGACCCCAAGCCCCTATGGCTACACCTTC. Amino acid sequence: CAISESTPSPYGYTF.

The gene calls are TRBV2 and TRBJ2-2, with 8 bases fitting TRBD2. CDR3 size: 15 residues. Trimming cost V 8 bases and J 2 bases; bases outside gene matches: 7. Germline CDR1 and CDR2: SNHLY and FYNNEI. CDR3: CASGWTSSNTGELFF. Here the CDR3 DNA reads TGTGCCAGCGGCTGGACTAGCAGTAACACCGGGGAGCTGTTTTTT.

This clonotype was picked up a small number of times. The chain carries TRBV5-1 and TRBJ2-1; possibly TRBD2 for D (5 bases). This CDR3 spans 17 amino acids. V lost 2 bases and J 4 bases, leaving 19 bases between the germline ends. Per germline, CDR1 SGHRS and CDR2 YFSETQ. The CDR3 region has the DNA TGCGCCAGCAGCTTCGACGGAGGTTTTATAGGTTACAATGAGCAGTTCTTC. It encodes CASSFDGGFIGYNEQFF. Supplemented by reference TRBV5-1 and TRBJ2-1, the full variable domain reads KAGVTQTPRYLIKTRGQQVTLSCSPISGHRSVSWYQQTPGQGLQFLFEYFSETQRNKGNFPGRFSGRQFSNSRSEMNVSTLELGDSALYLCASSFDGGFIGYNEQFFGPGTRLTVL.

The table lists this clonotype with a few counts. The J gene is TRBJ2-1, the V gene TRBV15; TRBD2 matches at 7 bases. Trimming removed 1 base from V and 1 base from J; junction bases left unmatched: 7. This CDR3 spans 17 amino acids. Per germline, CDR1 LNHNV and CDR2 YYDKDF (reference sequence). The CDR3 protein is CATSRAVGGVSYNEQFF. CDR3 DNA: TGTGCCACCAGCAGAGCCGTGGGGGGGGTTTCCTACAATGAGCAGTTCTTC.

The gene calls are TRBV7-9 and TRBJ2-2; no reliable D call. Germline CDR1 and CDR2: SEHNR and FQNEAQ (reference sequence). The length of the CDR3 is 14 residues. The germline V and J ends were trimmed by 5 bases and 1 base, with 8 bases remaining between them. The CDR3 DNA reads as TGTGCCAGCAGCCTACAGAGGAACACCGGGGAGCTGTTTTTT. This codes for CASSLQRNTGELFF.

This clonotype has a handful of counts. The chain employs TRBV20-1 and TRBJ2-1; maybe TRBD2 (5 bases). CDR1 DFQATT and CDR2 SNEGSKA come from the germline V gene (reference sequence). The CDR3 consists of 18 residues. V lost 0 bases and J lost 0, with 18 bases in between. The CDR3 protein is CSARDVRRALRSYNEQFF. The CDR3 DNA reads TGCAGTGCTAGAGATGTCCGGCGGGCCCTCCGCTCCTACAATGAGCAGTTCTTC.